This T cell receptor beta chain was captured in a study of blood T cells in healthy people across ages. Study findings and constraints: The unknown donor CMV status may have confounded expanded clonotype changes.

This clonotype was observed a handful of times. Its antigen is currently unknown. A second PCR, run for about 6 to 11 cycles, used a sample-barcoded 5' primer plus a J-beta primer mix. All cDNA molecules were each tagged by a template-switch adaptor with 12 random nucleotides. TCRdb re-derived calls from the 5' RACE reads in MiXCR, one entry per CDR3 protein. The table records about 760,000 distinct CDR3 sequences, more than 20% of them present only once. The CDR3 spans 13 residues. V was trimmed by 4 bases and J by 3 bases, leaving 10 bases between them. The germline V gene encodes CDR1 SGHTA and CDR2 FQGNSA. The sample was also linked to a second study, of T cells of mothers and their children. That source adds: An overlap that was slightly higher, though non-significant, was seen in related mother-child pairs versus unrelated pairs.

The chain recombines TRBV7-2 with TRBJ2-7; possible D gene TRBD2, 6 bases. The source is a boy aged 5-17 years in good health. The material sequenced was blood. CDR3 coding DNA: TGTGCCAGCAGCTCGTATAGCGGCTACGAGCAGTACTTC. This encodes CASSSYSGYEQYF. Full variable domain (outside the CDR3, taken from reference TRBV7-2 and TRBJ2-7): GAGVSQSPSNKVTEKGKDVELRCDPISGHTALYWYRQSLGQGLEFLIYFQGNSAPDKSGLPSDRFSAERTGGSVSTLTIQRTQQEDSAVYLCASSSYSGYEQYFGPGTRLTVT.